Below, 7 T cell receptor beta chains from the same sample are listed, as sequenced in a study of blood T cell repertoires in COVID-19. Sequenced by immunoSEQ multiplex PCR; TCRdb stores in-frame clones only, minus some. The sample holds about 130,000 clones, over 60% seen once. Sequenced sample: peripheral blood. All receptors come from a middle-aged man with active or convalescent COVID-19.

V gene TRBV27 combines with J gene TRBJ2-7; a possible D gene is TRBD1 (5 bases). Germline V gene lookup returns CDR1 MNHEY and CDR2 SMNVEV (reference sequence). V was clipped by 8 bases and J by 5 bases, with 13 bases between them. There are 12 residues in the CDR3. CDR3 nucleotide sequence: TGTGCCAGCGGGTGGGGCTATCACGAGCAGTACTTC. Translation gives CASGWGYHEQYF.

This clone was recorded once. J is TRBJ2-5 and V is TRBV29-1; 8 nucleotides match TRBD2. CDR3 length equals 14 residues. The germline V gene encodes CDR1 SQVTM and CDR2 ANQGSEA. CDR3 protein: CNRATRTSSETQYF. The DNA of the CDR3 is TGCAACAGAGCCACCCGGACTAGCTCAGAGACCCAGTACTTC.

Note on this clone: At one of its ends the junction is not consistent with the germline gene, which may arise from a read error. The rearrangement joins TRBV29-1 to TRBJ1-6, with 9 bases matching TRBD1. Germline CDR1 is SQVTM and CDR2 is ANQGSEA. The CDR3 contains 13 residues. CDR3 protein: CSVEGTGNSPLHF. The CDR3 DNA reads TGCAGCGTGGAAGGGACAGGGAATTCACCCCTCCACTTT.

The chain is built from TRBV7-8 and TRBJ1-4; D unclear. The CDR3 runs 17 residues. With 2 bases removed from V and 8 bases from J, the gap between germline ends came to 21 bases. CDR1 is SGHVS, CDR2 FQNEAQ, per germline. The CDR3 region has the DNA TGTGCCAGCAGCTTATTTGGCCAGGTAGTAGAGGGAGAAAAACTGTTTTTT. Translation: CASSLFGQVVEGEKLFF.

The V gene is TRBV24-1, the J gene TRBJ2-5; D gene uncertain. The V gene's germline CDR1 is KGHDR and CDR2 SFDVKD. Between the trimmed V and J ends, which lost 6 bases and 4 bases, there was a span of 8 bases. CDR3 length: 12 amino acids. Here the CDR3 DNA reads TGTGCCACCAGTCGGTTCGGAGAGACCCAGTACTTC. This sequence encodes CATSRFGETQYF.

The chain couples TRBV10-2 to TRBJ2-2, with 9 bases aligning to TRBD1. The trim removed 5 bases at V and 3 bases at J, leaving 1 base unmatched. The length of the CDR3 is 14 residues. Germline V gene data show CDR1 as WSHSY and CDR2 as SAAADI. The CDR3 protein is CASSRQGDTGELFF. CDR3 DNA sequence: TGCGCCAGCAGTCGACAGGGGGACACCGGGGAGCTGTTTTTT.

The CDR3 DNA reads as TGTGCCAGCAGCTTAGGTGTAGGAGGGGGACAGGGTGAAAAACTGTTTTTT. The encoded protein is CASSLGVGGGQGEKLFF. The rearrangement links TRBV7-2 to TRBJ1-4; 9 positions match TRBD1. Looked up from germline, CDR1 is SGHTA and CDR2 is FQGNSA. The V segment lost 1 base and the J segment 7 bases; nucleotides outside the gene matches: 10. The CDR3 runs 17 residues.